One T cell receptor (beta chain) is described in this entry. CDR3 length: 15 residues. V was trimmed by 0 bases and J by 6 bases, leaving 13 bases between them. From germline, CDR1 is SGHRS and CDR2 YFSETQ. A sample-barcoded 5' primer and a J-beta primer mix were used in a second PCR of about 6 to 11 cycles. TCRdb reprocessed the 5' RACE reads with MiXCR, giving one entry per CDR3 protein. The sample holds about 780,000 distinct CDR3 sequences, roughly 24% seen once. The sample originates from a study of blood T cells in healthy people across ages. This sample was also put to use in a study of T cells of mothers and their children.

The V gene is TRBV5-1, the J gene TRBJ2-1, with D unclear. This TCR came from a boy between 5 and 17 years old in good health. Sample: blood. The CDR3 is CASSLGVSSGNEQFF. CDR3 DNA sequence: TGCGCCAGCAGCTTGGGGGTTTCTTCCGGCAATGAGCAGTTCTTC.